Presented here are 26 T cell receptor beta chains from one specimen sequenced in a study of shared clonotypes between healthy human individuals. Profiling relied on immunoSEQ multiplex PCR, and the TCRdb table lists in-frame clones only, not all of them. This table has fewer than 1.8 million clones, just under 99% appearing once. Sequenced material: naive CD4+ T cells sorted from blood. Subset of the sample: CD45RA+ positively selected. These receptor sequences come from a young man in good health.

The chain carries TRBV13 and TRBJ2-2; 11 bases line up with TRBD2. Unmatched junction bases numbered 9, after V lost 5 bases and J lost 10 bases. The CDR3 loop spans 15 amino acids. CDR1 and CDR2 (germline): PRHDT, FYEKMQ (reference sequence). CDR3 sequence reads: CASSKPTSGEVELFF. Written as DNA, the CDR3 is TGTGCCAGCAGCAAACCGACTAGCGGGGAGGTGGAGCTGTTTTTT. The variable domain in full, completed from reference TRBV13 and TRBJ2-2, reads AAGVIQSPRHLIKEKRETATLKCYPIPRHDTVYWYQQGPGQDPQFLISFYEKMQSDKGSIPDRFSAQQFSDYHSELNMSSLELGDSALYFCASSKPTSGEVELFFGEGSRLTVL.

V and J are TRBV2 and TRBJ2-7; tentatively, D is TRBD2 (6 bases). The germline V gene encodes CDR1 SNHLY and CDR2 FYNNEI. V lost 4 bases, J lost 11 bases, and 12 bases lay in between. The CDR3 is made up of 11 amino acids. The CDR3 reads CASSGEAREYF. CDR3 nucleotide sequence: TGTGCCAGCAGTGGGGAGGCACGAGAGTACTTC.

The rearrangement uses TRBV27 and TRBJ2-7; D is possibly TRBD1 (6 bases). V dropped 5 bases and J dropped 4 bases, with 15 bases sitting between them. This CDR3 is built from 14 residues. Germline loops: CDR1 MNHEY, CDR2 SMNVEV (reference sequence). Here the CDR3 reads CASSLRGLSYEQYF. The DNA for the CDR3 is TGTGCCAGCAGTCTCAGGGGTCTCTCGTACGAGCAGTACTTC.

In its sample, this clone was seen once. This chain uses TRBV27 with TRBJ2-5; no reliable D call. CDR1 is MNHEY, CDR2 SMNVEV, per germline (reference sequence). The CDR3 sequence is 17 residues long. Between the trimmed V and J ends, which lost 7 bases and 4 bases, there was a span of 25 bases. The CDR3 loop reads CASNLRGTTAMRETQYF. CDR3 coding DNA: TGTGCCAGCAACCTGCGCGGTACGACGGCGATGCGAGAGACCCAGTACTTC.

The chain recombines TRBV6-6 with TRBJ2-5; a possible D gene is TRBD1 (5 bases). Trimming removed 0 bases from V and 5 bases from J, with 13 bases in between. The germline V gene has CDR1 MNHNY and CDR2 SVGAGI (reference sequence). This CDR3 region has 15 residues. CDR3 sequence (DNA): TGTGCCAGCAGTTACTCCGCAGGGTACACCGAGACCCAGTACTTC. This codes for CASSYSAGYTETQYF.

The V call is TRBV15, the J call TRBJ2-3; D might be TRBD2 (6 bases). Germline CDR1 is LNHNV and CDR2 is YYDKDF (reference sequence). The germline V and J ends were trimmed by 8 bases and 9 bases, with 12 bases remaining between them. The CDR3 sequence is 11 residues long. The CDR3 reads CATPGTLTQYF. The DNA of the CDR3 is TGTGCCACCCCGGGGACTCTCACGCAGTATTTT.

This rearrangement joins TRBV6-6 to TRBJ1-4; D is unclear. The germline V gene encodes CDR1 MNHNY and CDR2 SVGAGI (reference sequence). Between the trimmed V and J ends, which lost 11 bases and 3 bases, there was a span of 13 bases. The CDR3 is made up of 13 amino acids. The CDR3 region has the DNA TGTGCCGCGAAAGGGCCATCTAATGAAAAACTGTTTTTT. The encoded protein is CAAKGPSNEKLFF.

This chain links TRBV11-2 with TRBJ1-4; D unresolved. This CDR3 is built from 16 residues. Germline CDR1 and CDR2: SGHAT and FQNNGV. V dropped 0 bases and J dropped 3 bases, with 11 bases sitting between them. DNA for the CDR3: TGTGCCAGCAGCTTAGATTGGAGGGCCGCTAATGAAAAACTGTTTTTT. Encoded protein: CASSLDWRAANEKLFF.

The chain has TRBV7-2 and TRBJ2-7; 9 bases map to TRBD2. Losses at the gene ends were 0 bases for V and 4 bases for J; bases not matched to a gene: 4. Germline V gene lookup returns CDR1 SGHTA and CDR2 FQGNSA. CDR3 length: 15 residues. The CDR3, as DNA: TGTGCCAGCAGCTTAGCGGCTAGCGGGATGTACGAGCAGTACTTC. Protein product: CASSLAASGMYEQYF.

V usage is TRBV29-1 and J usage is TRBJ2-7; 12 nucleotides agree with TRBD2. After removal of 7 bases from V and 2 bases from J, the junction contained 6 bases not matched to a gene. Germline loops: CDR1 SQVTM, CDR2 ANQGSEA. CDR3 size: 14 residues. The CDR3 here is CSASRLAGAYEQYF. CDR3 bases: TGCAGCGCCTCAAGACTAGCGGGAGCCTACGAGCAGTACTTC.

This chain links TRBV6-1 with TRBJ1-4; D call uncertain. Germline V gene lookup returns CDR1 MNHNS and CDR2 SASEGT. With 4 bases removed from V and 6 bases from J, the gap between germline ends came to 3 bases. CDR3 length equals 11 residues. The CDR3 DNA is TGTGCCAGCAGTGCCCATGAAAAACTGTTTTTT. It yields the protein CASSAHEKLFF.

The genes are TRBV9 and TRBJ2-3; D unresolved. The CDR3 runs 13 residues. Trimming cost V 1 base and J 4 bases, with 7 bases left between them. The germline gives CDR1 SGDLS, CDR2 YYNGEE. Here the CDR3 reads CASSVTTADTQYF. The CDR3 DNA follows: TGTGCCAGCAGCGTAACGACTGCAGATACGCAGTATTTT.

The chain joins TRBV20-1 to TRBJ1-2; 8 bases match TRBD1. With V trimmed by 6 bases and J by 11 bases, 8 bases remained unmatched. The CDR3 is 11 residues long. Per germline, CDR1 DFQATT and CDR2 SNEGSKA (reference sequence). DNA of the CDR3: TGCAGTGCCAACGGACAGGGCGATTACACCTTC. Amino acids: CSANGQGDYTF.

As concerns this clone: At the DNA level, this CDR3 is encoded by other sequences in the same sample as well. The chain links TRBV5-4 to TRBJ2-3; D gene uncertain. This CDR3 is 13 amino acids long. Germline loops: CDR1 SGHNT, CDR2 YYREEE (reference sequence). V lost 0 bases to trimming and J lost 2 bases, with 4 bases between them. The CDR3 coding sequence is TGTGCCAGCAGCTTGGCCACCACAGATACGCAGTATTTT. Protein sequence: CASSLATTDTQYF.

This chain links TRBV15 with TRBJ2-2, with D perhaps matching TRBD1 or TRBD2 (5 bases each). Germline V CDR1 and CDR2: LNHNV, YYDKDF (reference sequence). The CDR3 extends over 16 amino acids. Deletions cut 5 bases from V and 3 bases from J, with 16 bases between. CDR3: CATSPFTGLDTGELFF. The CDR3 DNA reads as TGTGCCACCAGCCCATTCACGGGGCTCGACACCGGGGAGCTGTTTTTT.

The chain uses TRBV15 and TRBJ2-1; D is ambiguous. Trimming cost V 5 bases and J 6 bases, with 23 bases left between them. Germline CDR1 is LNHNV and CDR2 is YYDKDF (reference sequence). The CDR3 totals 17 residues. The CDR3: CATSDRPWAESGNEQFF. The CDR3 DNA sequence: TGTGCCACCAGCGACCGTCCGTGGGCGGAGTCGGGCAATGAGCAGTTCTTC.

As DNA, the CDR3 is TGTGCCAGCAGTCAGGACAGTGTATATGGCTACACCTTC. Encoded protein: CASSQDSVYGYTF. The genes are TRBV6-1 and TRBJ1-2, with D possibly matching TRBD1 (6 bases). V was shortened by 5 bases and J by 5 bases, with 12 bases between the two germline ends. Germline values: CDR1 MNHNS, CDR2 SASEGT. The CDR3 runs 13 residues.

V is TRBV10-1 and J is TRBJ2-3; D call uncertain. Per germline, CDR1 WNHNN and CDR2 SYGVQD (reference sequence). The V and J ends lost 5 bases and 4 bases respectively, with 10 bases between them. The CDR3 loop spans 13 amino acids. Here the CDR3 DNA reads TGCGCCAGCAGTCCGATGCCGTCAGATACGCAGTATTTT. The encoded protein is CASSPMPSDTQYF.

The chain uses TRBV19 and TRBJ2-7; 8 bases map to TRBD2. V shed 7 bases, J shed 4 bases, and the junction held 6 bases outside the gene matches. In germline, CDR1 is LNHDA, CDR2 SQIVND (reference sequence). This CDR3 is 13 amino acids long. This chain's CDR3 is CASKAASGYEQYF. The CDR3 region has the DNA TGTGCCAGTAAGGCCGCTAGCGGGTACGAGCAGTACTTC.

In DNA form, the CDR3 reads TGTGCCAGCAGAAAAGGACAGTTTGGCCAGCCCCAGCATTTT. It specifies CASRKGQFGQPQHF. The gene calls are TRBV28 and TRBJ1-5; TRBD1 might be the D (6 bases). V was trimmed by 6 bases and J by 7 bases, leaving 16 bases between them. This CDR3 contains 14 residues. Per germline, CDR1 MDHEN and CDR2 SYDVKM.

J is TRBJ2-7 and V is TRBV11-2; no clear D gene. V was pared by 1 base and J by 0 bases, with 7 bases between. The CDR3 covers 14 residues. Germline V lookup: CDR1 SGHAT, CDR2 FQNNGV. The CDR3 DNA is TGTGCCAGCAGCTTAGTAGGTCTCTCCTACGAGCAGTACTTC. The encoded protein is CASSLVGLSYEQYF.

This chain uses TRBV29-1 with TRBJ2-1, with 10 positions matching TRBD2. Germline V gives CDR1 SQVTM, CDR2 ANQGSEA. The V and J ends lost 7 bases and 6 bases, in that order; junction bases with no gene match: 12. The CDR3 runs to 15 residues. The chain's CDR3 is CSAHRGTSDFNEQFF. The CDR3 nucleotides read TGCAGCGCTCATCGGGGGACTAGCGATTTCAATGAGCAGTTCTTC.

The chain couples TRBV7-6 to TRBJ2-7, with 7 bases fitting TRBD1. Germline values: CDR1 SGHVS, CDR2 FNYEAQ. The CDR3 is made up of 17 amino acids. The trim removed 1 base at V and 1 base at J, leaving 10 bases unmatched. The CDR3 sequence is CASSLVGGQVSSYEQYF. CDR3 bases: TGTGCCAGCAGCTTAGTCGGAGGACAGGTCTCTTCCTACGAGCAGTACTTC.

V gene TRBV28 combines with J gene TRBJ2-2; tentative D call: TRBD1 (6 bases). The V end was cut by 5 bases, the J end by 5 bases, with 15 bases between. The germline gives CDR1 MDHEN, CDR2 SYDVKM. The CDR3 loop spans 15 amino acids. The CDR3 spells CASSTRPQGTGELFF. DNA for the CDR3: TGTGCCAGCAGTACCCGACCTCAGGGGACCGGGGAGCTGTTTTTT.

J is TRBJ2-3 and V is TRBV9; tentatively, D is TRBD1 (5 bases). Germline CDR1 and CDR2: SGDLS and YYNGEE. This CDR3 contains 18 residues. Trimming removed 4 bases from V and 2 bases from J, with 23 bases in between. CDR3 protein: CASSPRSRATIVTDTQYF. CDR3 in DNA: TGTGCCAGCAGCCCAAGGAGCAGGGCCACCATAGTCACAGATACGCAGTATTTT.

V and J are TRBV7-6 and TRBJ2-2; no definite D call. The germline CDR1 and CDR2 sequences are SGHVS and FNYEAQ. Between the trimmed V and J ends, which lost 4 bases and 9 bases, there was a span of 18 bases. The length of the CDR3 is 15 residues. In DNA form, the CDR3 reads TGTGCCAGCAGCTCACCACCGGACCACCCACGGGAGCTGTTTTTT. Protein product: CASSSPPDHPRELFF.